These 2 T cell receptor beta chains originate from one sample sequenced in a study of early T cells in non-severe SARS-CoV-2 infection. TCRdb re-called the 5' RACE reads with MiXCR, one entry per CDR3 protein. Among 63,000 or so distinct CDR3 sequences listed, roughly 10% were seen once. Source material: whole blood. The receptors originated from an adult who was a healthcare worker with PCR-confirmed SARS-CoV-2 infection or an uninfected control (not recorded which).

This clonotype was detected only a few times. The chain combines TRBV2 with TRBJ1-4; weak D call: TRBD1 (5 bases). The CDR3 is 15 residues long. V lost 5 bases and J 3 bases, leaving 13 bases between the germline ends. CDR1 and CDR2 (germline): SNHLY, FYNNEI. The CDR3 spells CASSTPRGPNEKLFF. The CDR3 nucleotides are TGTGCCAGCAGTACCCCCCGGGGCCCTAATGAAAAACTGTTTTTT. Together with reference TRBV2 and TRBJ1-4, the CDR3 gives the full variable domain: EPEVTQTPSHQVTQMGQEVILRCVPISNHLYFYWYRQILGQKVEFLVSFYNNEISEKSEIFDDQFSVERPDGSNFTLKIRSTKLEDSAMYFCASSTPRGPNEKLFFGSGTQLSVL.

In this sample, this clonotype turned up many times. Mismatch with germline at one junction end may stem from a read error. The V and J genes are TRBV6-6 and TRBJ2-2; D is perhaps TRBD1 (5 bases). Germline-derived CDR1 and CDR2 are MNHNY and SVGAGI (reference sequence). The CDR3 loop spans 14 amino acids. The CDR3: CASSYRQNAGELFF. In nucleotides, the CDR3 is TGTGCCAGCAGTTACCGACAGAACGCCGGGGAGCTGTTTTTT.